The present TCR beta chain was sequenced within a study of shared clonotypes between healthy human individuals. The protocol was immunoSEQ multiplex PCR, while the TCRdb copy is restricted to in-frame clones and leaves out a portion. The data contain more than 500,000 clones, roughly 95% of them seen just once; the ten biggest clones take up about 0.11%. Whole-study results and caveats: Memory subsets generally showed lower estimated richness than naive subsets.

In the case of this clone: The antigen remains unidentified.

Trimming took 7 bases from V and 1 from J, leaving 11 bases between them. The CDR3 consists of 15 residues. Germline V CDR1 and CDR2: WNHNN, SYGVQD (reference sequence). Naive CD8 isolation took CD45RO-negative cells positively selected for CCR7 and excluded terminally differentiated effector memory CD45RA+ cells. The chain is built from TRBV10-1 and TRBJ2-6, with D perhaps matching TRBD1 or TRBD2 (5 bases each). This sequence was found in a woman aged 30 to 39 in good health. The sequencing input was naive CD8+ T cells sorted from blood. The CDR3 DNA follows: TGCGCCAGCAAAGAGGGACGATCTGGGGCCAACGTCCTGACTTTC. It codes for CASKEGRSGANVLTF.